The 10 T cell receptor beta chains below come from one sample, sequenced in a study of blood T cell repertoires in COVID-19. The data were produced by immunoSEQ multiplex PCR, yet TCRdb's version contains in-frame clones alone and is incomplete. Of hundreds of thousands of clones listed, 75% to 85% are singletons. The sample taken for sequencing was peripheral blood. The receptor source for this set is a woman in her 30s with COVID-19, enrolled during active disease.

This clone was detected a few times. The chain's CDR3 is CASSNTVNYGYTF. The CDR3 region has the DNA TGCGCCAGCAGCAATACAGTAAACTATGGCTACACCTTC. The V call is TRBV5-1, the J call TRBJ1-2; D not resolved. The germline gives CDR1 SGHRS, CDR2 YFSETQ. The CDR3 covers 13 residues. The V gene lost 4 bases and the J gene lost 2 bases, with 9 bases spanning the gap.

V is TRBV19 and J is TRBJ1-1; D ambiguous. V was shortened by 6 bases and J by 5 bases, with 13 bases between the two germline ends. Germline V CDR1 and CDR2: LNHDA, SQIVND (reference sequence). This CDR3 is 13 amino acids long. CDR3 in DNA: TGTGCCAGTAGCCCGGGAGTTAAGACTGAAGCTTTCTTT. This encodes CASSPGVKTEAFF.

This clone was seen many times. The chain employs TRBV25-1 and TRBJ2-7, with 7 positions matching TRBD1. The CDR3 runs 15 residues. CDR1 and CDR2 from the germline V gene are MGHDK and SYGVNS. With V trimmed by 3 bases and J by 4 bases, 9 bases remained unmatched. The CDR3 loop is CASSDANRGTYEQYF. The CDR3 DNA reads as TGTGCCAGCAGTGATGCGAACAGGGGCACTTACGAGCAGTACTTC.

This clone was found a few times. J is TRBJ2-2 and V is TRBV19; weak D call: TRBD1 (6 bases). Germline CDR1 is LNHDA and CDR2 is SQIVND (reference sequence). This CDR3 comprises 14 residues. Trimming removed 5 bases at V and 5 bases at J, with 12 bases between. The CDR3 reads CASSWGRETGELFF. The CDR3 nucleotides are TGTGCCAGTAGTTGGGGGCGAGAAACCGGGGAGCTGTTTTTT.

The rearrangement joins TRBV2 to TRBJ2-5; no firm D call. CDR1 is SNHLY and CDR2 is FYNNEI in the germline V gene. The CDR3 is 12 residues long. V was clipped by 5 bases and J by 5 bases, with 9 bases between them. The CDR3 spells CASSPSSETQYF. CDR3 bases: TGTGCCAGCAGTCCCAGTAGCGAGACCCAGTACTTC. The variable domain in full, completed from reference TRBV2 and TRBJ2-5, reads EPEVTQTPSHQVTQMGQEVILRCVPISNHLYFYWYRQILGQKVEFLVSFYNNEISEKSEIFDDQFSVERPDGSNFTLKIRSTKLEDSAMYFCASSPSSETQYFGPGTRLLVL.

The chain joins TRBV5-4 to TRBJ2-3; 9 bases are shared with TRBD2. There are 15 residues in the CDR3. J was trimmed by 5 bases and V by 4 bases; bases with no gene match: 8. CDR1 is SGHNT and CDR2 is YYREEE in the germline V gene (reference sequence). The CDR3 protein is CASSKGLAEGDTQYF. CDR3 nucleotides: TGTGCCAGCAGCAAGGGACTAGCCGAGGGAGATACGCAGTATTTT. The variable domain in full, completed from reference TRBV5-4 and TRBJ2-3, reads ETGVTQSPTHLIKTRGQQVTLRCSSQSGHNTVSWYQQALGQGPQFIFQYYREEENGRGNFPPRFSGLQFPNYSSELNVNALELDDSALYLCASSKGLAEGDTQYFGPGTRLTVL.

The chain links TRBV15 to TRBJ1-5, with TRBD1 matching over 7 bases. This CDR3 has 13 residues. Germline lookup yields CDR1 LNHNV and CDR2 YYDKDF (reference sequence). V dropped 5 bases and J dropped 5; count of bases not matched to a gene: 3. The CDR3 sequence is CATSEDRDQPQHF. CDR3 in DNA: TGTGCCACCAGCGAAGACAGGGATCAGCCCCAGCATTTT.

The V call is TRBV3-1 (or the pseudogene TRBV3-2), the J call TRBJ2-5, with TRBD2 matching over 13 bases. Germline trimming cut 1 base from V and 5 bases from J; bases unmatched to any gene: 7. This CDR3 has 17 residues. The germline gives CDR1 LGHDT, CDR2 YNNKEL (reference sequence). The CDR3 DNA sequence: TGTGCCAGCAGCCAAGGAAAAACTAGCGGGAGGGGCGAGACCCAGTACTTC. Translated: CASSQGKTSGRGETQYF.

The CDR3 protein is CASSYRDTATDTQYF. CDR3 nucleotides: TGTGCCAGCAGCTACCGGGACACAGCCACAGATACGCAGTATTTT. This chain uses TRBV7-2 with TRBJ2-3; a possible D gene is TRBD1 (6 bases). Germline V gene sequence: CDR1 SGHTA, CDR2 FQGNSA. With 4 bases removed from V and 2 bases from J, the gap between germline ends came to 13 bases. CDR3 length: 15 amino acids.

This clone was detected only once. The chain recombines TRBV5-6 with TRBJ1-2; D is unclear. Germline loops: CDR1 SGHDT, CDR2 YYEEEE. V shed 0 bases and J shed 4 bases, with 10 bases lying between them. This CDR3 is 14 amino acids long. The CDR3 region is CASSLATDSYGYTF. The CDR3 DNA sequence: TGTGCCAGCAGCTTGGCCACGGACTCCTATGGCTACACCTTC.